This T cell receptor (beta chain) originates from a study of CD8 T cells in ankylosing spondylitis. The CDR3 loop spans 16 amino acids. Germline CDR1 and CDR2: MDHEN and SYDVKM. The V segment lost 7 bases and the J segment 3 bases; nucleotides outside the gene matches: 12. This clonotype was recorded many times. In TCRdb, the 5' RACE reads were re-called with MiXCR into one record per CDR3 protein. The sample includes fewer than 250,000 distinct CDR3 sequences, 10% to 13% seen only once; the top ten take approximately 20%. This TCR was recovered from a male donor with ankylosing spondylitis or in good health (not recorded which). The chain uses TRBV28 and TRBJ2-1; TRBD2 agrees at 7 bases. Sequencing used blood, either unsorted or a sorted T cell fraction (not recorded which). CDR3 bases: TGTGCCAGCACCCCGCCAGGATTAGCGGGCTACAATGAGCAGTTCTTC. Translating it yields CASTPPGLAGYNEQFF.